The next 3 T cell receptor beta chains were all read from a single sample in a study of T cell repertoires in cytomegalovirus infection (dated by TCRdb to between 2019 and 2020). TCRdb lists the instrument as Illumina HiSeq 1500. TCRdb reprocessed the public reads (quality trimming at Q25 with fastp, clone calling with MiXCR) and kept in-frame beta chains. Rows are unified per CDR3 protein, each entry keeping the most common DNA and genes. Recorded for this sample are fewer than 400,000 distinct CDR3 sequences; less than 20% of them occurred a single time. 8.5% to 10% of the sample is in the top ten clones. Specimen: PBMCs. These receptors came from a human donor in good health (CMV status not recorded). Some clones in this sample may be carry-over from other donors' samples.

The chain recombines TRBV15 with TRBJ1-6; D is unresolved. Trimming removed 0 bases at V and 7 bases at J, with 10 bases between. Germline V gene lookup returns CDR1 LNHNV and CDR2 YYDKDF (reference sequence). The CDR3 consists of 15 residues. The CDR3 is CATSRDLVTNSPLHF. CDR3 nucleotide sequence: TGTGCCACCAGCAGAGATCTAGTTACGAATTCACCCCTCCACTTT. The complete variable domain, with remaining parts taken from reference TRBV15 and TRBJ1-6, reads DAMVIQNPRYQVTQFGKPVTLSCSQTLNHNVMYWYQQKSSQAPKLLFHYYDKDFNNEADTPDNFQSRRPNTSFCFLDIRSPGLGDTAMYLCATSRDLVTNSPLHFGNGTRLTVT.

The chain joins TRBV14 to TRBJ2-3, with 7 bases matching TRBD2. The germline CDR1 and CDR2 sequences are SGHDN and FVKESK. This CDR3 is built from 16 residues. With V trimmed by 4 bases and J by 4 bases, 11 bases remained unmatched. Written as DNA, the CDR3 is TGTGCCAGCAGCCCCCCGATCGGGAGGCGGGCAGATACGCAGTATTTT. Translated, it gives CASSPPIGRRADTQYF. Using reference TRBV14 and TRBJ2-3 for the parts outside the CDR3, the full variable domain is EAGVTQFPSHSVIEKGQTVTLRCDPISGHDNLYWYRRVMGKEIKFLLHFVKESKQDESGMPNNRFLAERTGGTYSTLKVQPAELEDSGVYFCASSPPIGRRADTQYFGPGTRLTVL.

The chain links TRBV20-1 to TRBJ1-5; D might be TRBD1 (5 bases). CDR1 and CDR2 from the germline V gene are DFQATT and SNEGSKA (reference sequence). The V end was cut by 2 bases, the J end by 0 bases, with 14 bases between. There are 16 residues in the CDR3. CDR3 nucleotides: TGCAGTGCTAGACCGAGGGGCTTTTATAGCAATCAGCCCCAGCATTTT. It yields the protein CSARPRGFYSNQPQHF.